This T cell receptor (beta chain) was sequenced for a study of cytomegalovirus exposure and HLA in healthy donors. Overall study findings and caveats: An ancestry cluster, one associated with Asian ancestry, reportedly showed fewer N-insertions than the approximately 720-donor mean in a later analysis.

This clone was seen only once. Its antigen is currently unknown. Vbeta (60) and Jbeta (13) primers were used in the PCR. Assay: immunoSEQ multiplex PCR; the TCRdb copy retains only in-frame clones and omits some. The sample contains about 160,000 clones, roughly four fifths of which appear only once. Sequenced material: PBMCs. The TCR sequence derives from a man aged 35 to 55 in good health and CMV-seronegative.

The CDR3 spells CASSGTKKTYEQYF. In DNA, the CDR3 is TGTGCCAGCAGTGGGACAAAAAAAACCTACGAGCAGTACTTC. The chain recombines TRBV28 with TRBJ2-7; D is perhaps TRBD1 (6 bases). The germline gives CDR1 MDHEN, CDR2 SYDVKM. The CDR3 sequence is 14 residues long. Trimming pared 5 bases from V and 2 bases from J, leaving 13 bases between.